A single TCR beta chain is shown here with its context. As yet, its antigen is unknown. The sample belongs to a study of cytomegalovirus exposure and HLA in healthy donors. Germline CDR1 reads WSHSY; CDR2 reads SAAADI. V was pared by 5 bases and J by 10 bases, with 2 bases of the junction left unmatched. The length of the CDR3 is 12 residues. Points from the study as a whole: The authors enumerated 150 to 200 TCR beta chains as linked to cytomegalovirus. In a later analysis, a missense DCLRE1C variant was linked to TCR beta V- and J-gene trimming.

The PCR had 60 Vbeta and 13 Jbeta primers. This table comes from immunoSEQ multiplex PCR, and its TCRdb copy is limited to in-frame clones, with some not included. The repertoire has 75,000 to 100,000 clones, more than 65% of them found once; the top ten carry approximately 9%. The origin of this receptor is a man between 60 and 75 years old in good health and CMV-seronegative. This chain uses TRBV10-2 with TRBJ2-1; 10 nucleotides line up with TRBD2. The sample consisted of PBMCs. As DNA, the CDR3 is TGCGCCAGCAGTTGGGGACTAGCGGAGCAGTTCTTC. Protein sequence: CASSWGLAEQFF.